The present T cell receptor (beta chain) was sequenced within a study of spatial heterogeneity in lung cancer. Study-level information: The mean occurrence of each unique TCR and UMI combination in raw reads exceeded nine. General study points: Expanded tumor TCRs that were ubiquitous appeared in blood more at resection than follow-up.

Points on this clonotype: Antigen unknown.

As for time point: sample taken at primary tumor resection. Unsorted whole RNA samples from tumor, nontumor lung or frozen PBMC were sequenced. Single TCR cDNA molecules each had their own unique molecular identifier. One entry per CDR3 protein, called by TCRdb with MiXCR from the 5' RACE reads. The sample records tens of thousands of distinct CDR3 sequences, roughly 12% being singletons. CDR1 is DFQATT and CDR2 is SNEGSKA in the germline V gene (reference sequence). V lost 4 bases and J lost 3, with 5 bases in between. This CDR3 region has 11 residues. The sample in question was PBMCs, obtained at surgery. The chain links TRBV20-1 to TRBJ2-3; D remains ambiguous. The TCR originated in a male donor with early-stage non-small cell lung cancer. The CDR3 loop is CSATKTDTQYF. CDR3 nucleotides: TGCAGTGCTACTAAGACAGATACGCAGTATTTT.